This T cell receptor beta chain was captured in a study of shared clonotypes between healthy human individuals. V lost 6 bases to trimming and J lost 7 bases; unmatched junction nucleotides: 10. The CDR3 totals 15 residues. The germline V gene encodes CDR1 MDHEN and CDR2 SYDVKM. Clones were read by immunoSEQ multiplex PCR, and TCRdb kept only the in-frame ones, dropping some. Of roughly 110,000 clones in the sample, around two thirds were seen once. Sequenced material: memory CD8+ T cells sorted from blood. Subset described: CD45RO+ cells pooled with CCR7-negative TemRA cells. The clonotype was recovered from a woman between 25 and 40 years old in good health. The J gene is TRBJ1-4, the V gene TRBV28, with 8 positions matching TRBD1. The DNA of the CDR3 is TGTGCCAGCAGACAACCGGGACAGGCCGTTGAAAAACTGTTTTTT. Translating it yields CASRQPGQAVEKLFF.